The rows below give T cell receptor beta chains drawn from one sample of a study of cytomegalovirus exposure and HLA in healthy donors. Generated by immunoSEQ multiplex PCR, the TCRdb table keeps only in-frame clones and is missing some. The sample carries about 300,000 clones, approximately 90% recorded once. The sample was PBMCs. These receptors all stem from a woman younger than 35 in good health and CMV-seronegative. Both conserved end residues are part of each CDR3. Fields, in order: J gene, V gene, D gene, clone size, CDR3 protein, CDR3 DNA. The D gene is left open where the match is weak. Size is stated for part of the rows, as once, few or many counts, or as a class when the clone is expanded.

J: TRBJ2-1
V: TRBV28
D: TRBD2
size: NA
CDR3: CASSSWTSGRNYNEQFF
DNA: TGTGCCAGCAGTTCATGGACTAGCGGGAGGAATTACAATGAGCAGTTCTTC

J: TRBJ2-1
V: TRBV2
D: TRBD2
size: NA
CDR3: CASTPGLLAGVRGEQFF
DNA: TGTGCCAGCACCCCTGGGCTACTAGCGGGGGTGCGGGGAGAGCAGTTCTTC

J: TRBJ2-7
V: TRBV5-1
D: TRBD1
size: NA
CDR3: CASSHGQGPLHEQYF
DNA: TGCGCCAGCAGCCATGGACAGGGGCCTCTCCACGAGCAGTACTTC

J: TRBJ2-2
V: TRBV27
D: TRBD2
size: NA
CDR3: CASGLAGAGELFF
DNA: TGTGCCAGCGGACTAGCGGGAGCCGGGGAGCTGTTTTTT

J: TRBJ1-4
V: TRBV7-9
D: NA
size: NA
CDR3: CASSDRKGRGEKLFF
DNA: TGTGCCAGCAGCGATAGGAAAGGGCGGGGTGAAAAACTGTTTTTT

J: TRBJ2-7
V: TRBV30
D: NA
size: NA
CDR3: CAWNPDSTYEQYF
DNA: TGTGCCTGGAACCCGGACAGTACCTACGAGCAGTACTTC

J: TRBJ1-2
V: TRBV7-2
D: NA
size: NA
CDR3: CASSIQPAGHGYTF
DNA: TGTGCCAGCAGCATCCAGCCCGCAGGTCATGGCTACACCTTC

J: TRBJ1-1
V: TRBV6-1
D: NA
size: NA
CDR3: CASNHGYAGTEAFF
DNA: TGTGCCAGCAACCACGGATACGCGGGTACTGAAGCTTTCTTT

J: TRBJ2-6
V: TRBV5-6
D: NA
size: once
CDR3: CASSAGQLGSGANVLTF
DNA: TGTGCCAGCAGCGCCGGACAGTTAGGCTCTGGGGCCAACGTCCTGACTTTC

J: TRBJ2-1
V: TRBV6-1
D: NA
size: NA
CDR3: CASSVLSRDVLNEQFF
DNA: TGTGCCAGCAGTGTGCTTTCGCGGGATGTTCTCAATGAGCAGTTCTTC

J: TRBJ2-6
V: TRBV19
D: TRBD1
size: NA
CDR3: CASRNRGAFGANVLTF
DNA: TGTGCCAGCAGAAACAGGGGGGCGTTTGGGGCCAACGTCCTGACTTTC

J: TRBJ2-1
V: TRBV9
D: TRBD1
size: NA
CDR3: CASSAPGQGRGSGNNEQFF
DNA: TGTGCCAGCAGCGCACCGGGACAGGGGAGAGGTAGCGGGAACAATGAGCAGTTCTTC

J: TRBJ2-7
V: TRBV6-6
D: NA
size: NA
CDR3: CASSYGRTPDYEQYF
DNA: TGTGCCAGCAGTTACGGGCGGACACCCGATTACGAGCAGTACTTC

J: TRBJ2-3
V: TRBV4-3
D: NA
size: NA
CDR3: CASSQRGGGTPDTQYF
DNA: TGCGCCAGCAGCCAACGGGGCGGCGGGACGCCAGATACGCAGTATTTT

J: TRBJ1-1
V: TRBV30
D: NA
size: NA
CDR3: CAWKGGAFEAFF
DNA: TGTGCCTGGAAGGGGGGGGCGTTTGAAGCTTTCTTT

J: TRBJ1-5
V: TRBV28
D: NA
size: NA
CDR3: CASRGGGNQPQHF
DNA: TGTGCCAGCAGAGGGGGTGGGAATCAGCCCCAGCATTTT

J: TRBJ2-7
V: TRBV6-1
D: TRBD2
size: NA
CDR3: CASSVTSGYEQYF
DNA: TGTGCCAGCAGTGTAACTAGCGGCTACGAGCAGTACTTC

J: TRBJ2-7
V: TRBV28
D: TRBD1
size: NA
CDR3: CASSWAFMDRSYEQYF
DNA: TGTGCCAGCAGTTGGGCTTTTATGGACAGGTCCTACGAGCAGTACTTC

J: TRBJ2-7
V: TRBV28
D: TRBD1
size: NA
CDR3: CASSPRQGPYEQYF
DNA: TGTGCCAGCAGTCCGCGACAGGGGCCCTACGAGCAGTACTTC

J: TRBJ1-1
V: TRBV29-1
D: NA
size: NA
CDR3: CSVEKMSGHQNTEAFF
DNA: TGCAGCGTTGAAAAGATGTCGGGACACCAGAACACTGAAGCTTTCTTT

J: TRBJ1-2
V: TRBV6-5
D: NA
size: NA
CDR3: CASSYSTGLGYTF
DNA: TGTGCCAGCAGTTACTCGACGGGTTTGGGCTACACCTTC

J: TRBJ1-2
V: TRBV15
D: TRBD1
size: NA
CDR3: CATSEIQGRGYTF
DNA: TGTGCCACCAGTGAGATACAGGGGCGAGGCTACACCTTC

J: TRBJ2-2
V: TRBV9
D: TRBD2
size: NA
CDR3: CASSVVGLAGGHTGELFF
DNA: TGTGCCAGCAGCGTAGTGGGACTAGCGGGAGGGCACACCGGGGAGCTGTTTTTT

J: TRBJ2-2
V: TRBV28
D: TRBD1
size: once
CDR3: CASSIRDRGRPAGELFF
DNA: TGTGCCAGCAGTATCCGGGACAGGGGGCGCCCGGCCGGGGAGCTGTTTTTT

J: TRBJ2-1
V: TRBV5-1
D: TRBD2
size: NA
CDR3: CASRAAGAGGHYNEQFF
DNA: TGCGCCAGCAGGGCCGCCGGGGCGGGAGGGCACTACAATGAGCAGTTCTTC

J: TRBJ1-5
V: TRBV18
D: NA
size: NA
CDR3: CASSPFTGSGNQPQHF
DNA: TGTGCCAGCTCACCATTCACAGGGTCGGGTAATCAGCCCCAGCATTTT

J: TRBJ2-7
V: TRBV7-8
D: NA
size: NA
CDR3: CASSPGSYEQYF
DNA: TGTGCCAGCAGCCCAGGCTCCTACGAGCAGTACTTC

J: TRBJ1-1
V: TRBV10-1
D: NA
size: NA
CDR3: CASSGGQPATEAFF
DNA: TGCGCCAGCAGTGGTGGGCAGCCCGCGACTGAAGCTTTCTTT

J: TRBJ1-2
V: TRBV18
D: TRBD1
size: NA
CDR3: CASSPSISRDSYGYTF
DNA: TGTGCCAGCTCACCTTCAATTAGCCGGGACAGCTATGGCTACACCTTC

J: TRBJ2-1
V: TRBV5-8
D: TRBD2
size: NA
CDR3: CASSLGLASNEQFF
DNA: TGTGCCAGCAGCTTAGGACTAGCCAGCAATGAGCAGTTCTTC

J: TRBJ1-2
V: TRBV6-6
D: TRBD1
size: NA
CDR3: CASSYTLQGGEAYF
DNA: TGTGCCAGCAGTTACACGTTACAGGGGGGGGAAGCCTACTTC

J: TRBJ2-6
V: TRBV29-1
D: TRBD1
size: NA
CDR3: CSVWTGAFSGANVLTF
DNA: TGCAGCGTATGGACAGGGGCCTTCTCTGGGGCCAACGTCCTGACTTTC

J: TRBJ2-1
V: TRBV2
D: TRBD2
size: NA
CDR3: CASSPTAGGQFF
DNA: TGTGCCAGCAGTCCGACAGCGGGAGGGCAGTTCTTC

J: TRBJ1-1
V: TRBV27
D: TRBD1
size: NA
CDR3: CASTSSGGLEAFF
DNA: TGTGCCAGCACATCATCAGGGGGCCTTGAAGCTTTCTTT

J: TRBJ2-5
V: TRBV27
D: NA
size: NA
CDR3: CASSRAGETQYF
DNA: TGTGCCAGCAGCCGCGCGGGAGAGACCCAGTACTTC

J: TRBJ2-7
V: TRBV18
D: NA
size: NA
CDR3: CASSPQNSFRSGEQYF
DNA: TGTGCCAGCTCACCTCAAAACAGTTTTAGGAGCGGCGAGCAGTACTTC

J: TRBJ2-7
V: TRBV25-1
D: TRBD1
size: NA
CDR3: CAVWTGPFTYEQYF
DNA: TGTGCCGTGTGGACAGGCCCCTTTACCTACGAGCAGTACTTC

J: TRBJ2-5
V: TRBV29-1
D: NA
size: once
CDR3: CSVESSGGAQYF
DNA: TGCAGCGTTGAAAGCAGCGGCGGGGCCCAGTACTTC

J: TRBJ2-1
V: TRBV2
D: NA
size: NA
CDR3: CASSLSNEQFF
DNA: TGTGCCAGCAGCCTCTCCAATGAGCAGTTCTTC

J: TRBJ2-1
V: TRBV28
D: NA
size: NA
CDR3: CASHRNPGVYNEQFF
DNA: TGTGCCAGCCATCGGAATCCAGGGGTATACAATGAGCAGTTCTTC

J: TRBJ1-3
V: TRBV28
D: NA
size: NA
CDR3: CASSLLGRGSFGNTIYF
DNA: TGTGCCAGCAGTTTACTTGGCAGGGGATCGTTTGGAAACACCATATATTTT

J: TRBJ1-1
V: TRBV27
D: TRBD1
size: NA
CDR3: CASSLTGATEAFF
DNA: TGTGCCAGCAGTTTGACAGGGGCCACTGAAGCTTTCTTT